This is a list of T cell receptor beta chains from one sample in a study of T cell responses to AZD1222 COVID-19 vaccine. Assay used: immunoSEQ multiplex PCR; TCRdb lists only in-frame clones, some missing. Altogether around 99,000 clones are present, around 87% being singletons, with the ten largest covering roughly 5.3%. The input for sequencing was peripheral blood, taken on day 0 of AZD1222 vaccination. The source of these receptors is an adult in good health. CDR3s include the opening cysteine and the closing phenylalanine or tryptophan. The order of the fields is J gene, V gene, D gene, clone size, CDR3 DNA, CDR3 protein. D genes are given only for firm matches. Expanded clones are given a class, and other clones once, few, many or no size at all.

J gene: TRBJ1-2; V gene: TRBV5-1; D gene: TRBD1; clone size: NA; CDR3 DNA: TGCGCCAGCAGCTATAACCGACCGGGACAGGGGGCGGGAGGCTACACCTTC; CDR3 protein: CASSYNRPGQGAGGYTF
J gene: TRBJ1-2; V gene: TRBV7-9; D gene: NA; clone size: NA; CDR3 DNA: TGTGCCAGCAGCTATCCCGAGTCTAACTATGGCTACACCTTC; CDR3 protein: CASSYPESNYGYTF
J gene: TRBJ2-5; V gene: TRBV7-2; D gene: NA; clone size: NA; CDR3 DNA: TGTGCCAGCAGCCCTACACCCCTGGAGACCCAGTACTTC; CDR3 protein: CASSPTPLETQYF
J gene: TRBJ1-2; V gene: TRBV6-5; D gene: TRBD1; clone size: NA; CDR3 DNA: TGTGCCAGCAGAACAACAGGGGTTCTTTATGGCTACACCTTC; CDR3 protein: CASRTTGVLYGYTF
J gene: TRBJ2-1; V gene: TRBV6-5; D gene: TRBD2; clone size: NA; CDR3 DNA: TGTGCCAGCATTCCGGCGGGGGGAAATGAGCAGTTCTTC; CDR3 protein: CASIPAGGNEQFF
J gene: TRBJ2-7; V gene: TRBV7-2; D gene: TRBD2; clone size: NA; CDR3 DNA: TGTGCCAGCAGCTTAGATTTGACTAGCGGGTCTTACGAGCAGTACTTC; CDR3 protein: CASSLDLTSGSYEQYF
J gene: TRBJ1-1; V gene: TRBV7-6; D gene: NA; clone size: NA; CDR3 DNA: TGTGCCAGCAGCTTAGCGATGAACACTGAAGCTTTCTTT; CDR3 protein: CASSLAMNTEAFF
J gene: TRBJ2-5; V gene: TRBV20-1; D gene: TRBD2; clone size: NA; CDR3 DNA: TGCAGTGCTAGTGGGACTAGCTGGGATAGTACCCAGTACTTC; CDR3 protein: CSASGTSWDSTQYF
J gene: TRBJ1-2; V gene: TRBV28; D gene: NA; clone size: NA; CDR3 DNA: TGTGCAATCACCCGGGGCCCCTCGGGCTATGGCTACACCTTC; CDR3 protein: CAITRGPSGYGYTF
J gene: TRBJ1-3; V gene: TRBV3-1/TRBV3-2; D gene: NA; clone size: few; CDR3 DNA: TGTGCCAGCAGCCAGAGACTCTCTGGAAACACCATATATTTT; CDR3 protein: CASSQRLSGNTIYF
J gene: TRBJ2-3; V gene: TRBV18; D gene: NA; clone size: NA; CDR3 DNA: TGTGCCAGCTCACCACCGAGTAGGCCAGATACGCAGTATTTT; CDR3 protein: CASSPPSRPDTQYF
J gene: TRBJ2-2; V gene: TRBV27; D gene: TRBD2; clone size: NA; CDR3 DNA: TGTGCCAGCAGTTCCAGCGGAGCGGGAGGTAACACCGGGGAGCTGTTTTTT; CDR3 protein: CASSSSGAGGNTGELFF
J gene: TRBJ2-1; V gene: TRBV7-3; D gene: TRBD2; clone size: NA; CDR3 DNA: TGTGCCAGCAGCATCCGGGGGGGATCAGTCGTCTATGAGCAGTTCTTC; CDR3 protein: CASSIRGGSVVYEQFF
J gene: TRBJ1-2; V gene: TRBV28; D gene: TRBD1; clone size: once; CDR3 DNA: TGTGCCAGCAGTTTATCGCAGGGGGCGAGGGGCTACACCTTC; CDR3 protein: CASSLSQGARGYTF
J gene: TRBJ2-1; V gene: TRBV7-8; D gene: TRBD2; clone size: NA; CDR3 DNA: TGTGCCAGCAGTCAACCCACGAAGGGAGCTAGCGGGAGTACCTATGAGCAGTTCTTC; CDR3 protein: CASSQPTKGASGSTYEQFF
J gene: TRBJ1-1; V gene: TRBV7-8; D gene: TRBD1; clone size: NA; CDR3 DNA: TGTGCCAGCAGCCCAGGATGGGGGACAGGCGACGCTTTCTTT; CDR3 protein: CASSPGWGTGDAFF
J gene: TRBJ1-5; V gene: TRBV30; D gene: TRBD1; clone size: NA; CDR3 DNA: TGTGCCTGGAACAGGGGGAGCAATCAGCCCCAGCATTTT; CDR3 protein: CAWNRGSNQPQHF
J gene: TRBJ1-6; V gene: TRBV7-2; D gene: NA; clone size: NA; CDR3 DNA: TGTGCCAGCAGCACGAGGTTTAGACGGGGATATAATTCACCCCTCCACTTT; CDR3 protein: CASSTRFRRGYNSPLHF
J gene: TRBJ2-1; V gene: TRBV9; D gene: TRBD2; clone size: NA; CDR3 DNA: TGTGCCAGCAGCGTAGCGGGGGGGCTGGGGAATGAGCAGTTCTTC; CDR3 protein: CASSVAGGLGNEQFF
J gene: TRBJ1-2; V gene: TRBV4-1; D gene: NA; clone size: NA; CDR3 DNA: TGCGCCAGCAGCCAAGATCCCGGGAGGGACTATGGCTACACCTTC; CDR3 protein: CASSQDPGRDYGYTF
J gene: TRBJ2-7; V gene: TRBV7-6; D gene: NA; clone size: NA; CDR3 DNA: TGTGCCAGCAGCGCGTACAGTTCCCTCTCCTACGAGCAGTACTTC; CDR3 protein: CASSAYSSLSYEQYF
J gene: TRBJ2-1; V gene: TRBV7-9; D gene: TRBD1; clone size: few; CDR3 DNA: TGTGCCAGCAGCACCCAGGGGGCGGCTGATGAGCAGTTCTTC; CDR3 protein: CASSTQGAADEQFF
J gene: TRBJ2-1; V gene: TRBV2; D gene: NA; clone size: NA; CDR3 DNA: TGTGCCAGCAGTTTCGGGACAGAGCAGTTCTTC; CDR3 protein: CASSFGTEQFF
J gene: TRBJ2-3; V gene: TRBV5-1; D gene: NA; clone size: once; CDR3 DNA: TGCGCCAGCAGCCCTGGCGTAGATACGCAGTATTTT; CDR3 protein: CASSPGVDTQYF
J gene: TRBJ1-4; V gene: TRBV30; D gene: NA; clone size: NA; CDR3 DNA: TGTGCCTGGAGTGTACGGATAGGTGAAAAACTGTTTTTT; CDR3 protein: CAWSVRIGEKLFF
J gene: TRBJ2-3; V gene: TRBV3-1/TRBV3-2; D gene: NA; clone size: NA; CDR3 DNA: TGTGCCAGCAGCTACAGTCGCACAGATACGCAGTATTTT; CDR3 protein: CASSYSRTDTQYF
J gene: TRBJ1-6; V gene: TRBV7-8; D gene: TRBD1; clone size: medium-sized; CDR3 DNA: TGTGCCAGCAGCTTTAGGACAGGTCTCTGGAACCTCCACTTT; CDR3 protein: CASSFRTGLWNLHF
J gene: TRBJ2-1; V gene: TRBV27; D gene: TRBD2; clone size: NA; CDR3 DNA: TGTGCCAGCAGTCCCCGGACTAGCGGGATGGTACAGAAGTTCTTC; CDR3 protein: CASSPRTSGMVQKFF
J gene: TRBJ2-2; V gene: TRBV6-5; D gene: TRBD2; clone size: NA; CDR3 DNA: TGTGCCAGCAGTTTAATAGCGGGAGGGCCATCCGGGGAGCTGTTTTTT; CDR3 protein: CASSLIAGGPSGELFF
J gene: TRBJ1-2; V gene: TRBV27; D gene: NA; clone size: NA; CDR3 DNA: TGTGCCAGCAGTCCCGGGGGGGCGAGGTATGGCTACACCTTC; CDR3 protein: CASSPGGARYGYTF
J gene: TRBJ1-3; V gene: TRBV3-1/TRBV3-2; D gene: NA; clone size: few; CDR3 DNA: TGTGCCAGCAGCCAAGGGGAAGCGAACACCATATATTTT; CDR3 protein: CASSQGEANTIYF
J gene: TRBJ2-3; V gene: TRBV7-2; D gene: TRBD2; clone size: NA; CDR3 DNA: TGTGCCAGCAGCCTCTTGGGACTAGCGGGGGGGTCGGTCGCAGATACGCAGTATTTT; CDR3 protein: CASSLLGLAGGSVADTQYF
J gene: TRBJ2-4; V gene: TRBV5-5; D gene: NA; clone size: NA; CDR3 DNA: TGTGCCAGCAGCGAAGGGACACTGGAAAACATTCAGTACTTC; CDR3 protein: CASSEGTLENIQYF
J gene: TRBJ2-7; V gene: TRBV10-1; D gene: TRBD1; clone size: NA; CDR3 DNA: TGCGCCAGCAGTGAGATGGCAGGGGGCTACGAGCAGTACTTC; CDR3 protein: CASSEMAGGYEQYF
J gene: TRBJ2-2; V gene: TRBV27; D gene: NA; clone size: NA; CDR3 DNA: TGTGCCAGCAGTCTGACCAGGAGCACCGGGGAGCTGTTTTTT; CDR3 protein: CASSLTRSTGELFF
J gene: TRBJ2-3; V gene: TRBV6-2/TRBV6-3; D gene: NA; clone size: NA; CDR3 DNA: TGTGCCAGCAGTTACGAGTCCCCTCCAGATACGCAGTATTTT; CDR3 protein: CASSYESPPDTQYF
J gene: TRBJ1-4; V gene: TRBV4-3; D gene: NA; clone size: once; CDR3 DNA: TGCGCCAGCAGCCAAGAGACAGGTACTAATGAAAAACTGTTTTTT; CDR3 protein: CASSQETGTNEKLFF
J gene: TRBJ1-6; V gene: TRBV19; D gene: TRBD1; clone size: NA; CDR3 DNA: TGTGCCAGTAGTACCCCGGGACAGGCGGTATCACCCCTCCACTTT; CDR3 protein: CASSTPGQAVSPLHF
J gene: TRBJ1-1; V gene: TRBV5-1; D gene: NA; clone size: NA; CDR3 DNA: TGCGCCAGCAGCCGGTCAGCGGGGGGCTTCGAAGCTTTCTTT; CDR3 protein: CASSRSAGGFEAFF
J gene: TRBJ1-5; V gene: TRBV5-8; D gene: NA; clone size: NA; CDR3 DNA: TGTGCCAGCAGCTTACTCAGGGGAAACAATCAGCCCCAGCATTTT; CDR3 protein: CASSLLRGNNQPQHF
J gene: TRBJ2-1; V gene: TRBV10-3; D gene: NA; clone size: few; CDR3 DNA: TGTGCCATATCCAACTCCCAGGGCTCCTACAATGAGCAGTTCTTC; CDR3 protein: CAISNSQGSYNEQFF
J gene: TRBJ2-5; V gene: TRBV7-2; D gene: NA; clone size: NA; CDR3 DNA: TGTGCCAGCAGCTTAGGGCTTACGGAGACCCAGTACTTC; CDR3 protein: CASSLGLTETQYF
J gene: TRBJ1-4; V gene: TRBV4-3; D gene: NA; clone size: NA; CDR3 DNA: TGCGCCAGCAGCCAAGATGGAGGGGGGTTAGAAGAAAAACTGTTTTTT; CDR3 protein: CASSQDGGGLEEKLFF
J gene: TRBJ1-4; V gene: TRBV23-1; D gene: NA; clone size: NA; CDR3 DNA: TGCGCCAGCAGTCATATGTGCAGCCGCGGGGATGAAAAACTGTTTTTT; CDR3 protein: CASSHMCSRGDEKLFF
J gene: TRBJ1-2; V gene: TRBV19; D gene: NA; clone size: NA; CDR3 DNA: TGTGCCAGTAGCCGGGGCCAAAGGGGAGCTAACTATGGCTACACCTTC; CDR3 protein: CASSRGQRGANYGYTF
J gene: TRBJ1-1; V gene: TRBV30; D gene: NA; clone size: NA; CDR3 DNA: TGTGCCTGGAAAGTTATGAACACTGAAGCTTTCTTT; CDR3 protein: CAWKVMNTEAFF
J gene: TRBJ2-1; V gene: TRBV29-1; D gene: NA; clone size: NA; CDR3 DNA: TGCAGCGTTGAAGGGGGCCTAGGGACATACAATGAGCAGTTCTTC; CDR3 protein: CSVEGGLGTYNEQFF
J gene: TRBJ1-6; V gene: TRBV6-5; D gene: NA; clone size: NA; CDR3 DNA: TGTGCCAGCAGTCCCCACCAGGGGTCCGATTCACCCCTCCACTTT; CDR3 protein: CASSPHQGSDSPLHF
J gene: TRBJ2-1; V gene: TRBV6-2/TRBV6-3; D gene: NA; clone size: NA; CDR3 DNA: TGTGCCAGCAGTCCCCTGACGACCTACAATGAGCAGTTCTTC; CDR3 protein: CASSPLTTYNEQFF
J gene: TRBJ1-2; V gene: TRBV15; D gene: NA; clone size: NA; CDR3 DNA: TGTGCCACCAGTCCCGTCTTGAGGGGCTATGGCTACACCTTC; CDR3 protein: CATSPVLRGYGYTF